This TCR beta chain derives from a study of T cells in Graves' hyperthyroidism and ophthalmopathy. Overall study results and limits: It was a median 6.5 months before onset that the model predicted ophthalmopathy. Blood also contained most expanded thyroid clonotypes above 0.001.

Uncontrolled infection, other autoimmune disease, pregnancy or lactation barred patients from enrollment. The study based diagnoses on clinical symptoms, serum thyroxine and TRAb, thyroid ultrasound and orbital computed tomography. Amplified TCR beta CDR3 regions came from RNA transcripts. The TCR CDR3 first-round RT-PCR relied on the HTBI primer set. One entry per CDR3 protein results from TCRdb running MiXCR on the multiplex PCR reads. The sample has more than 550,000 distinct CDR3 sequences, 45% seen once; the top ten hold more than 7%. CDR3 length: 15 residues. CDR1 is MNHNY, CDR2 SVGAGI, per germline (reference sequence). V lost 6 bases and J 4 bases, leaving 18 bases between the germline ends. This clonotype was counted only a few times. Its specificity is not known.

Sequenced: peripheral blood or thyroid tissue (not recorded which). The receptor comes from an adult man with Graves' disease, either hyperthyroidism or ophthalmopathy (not recorded which). The gene calls are TRBV6-6 and TRBJ1-2; no clear D gene. The DNA of the CDR3 is TGTGCCAGCAGCCCAGCCCCGGACGAGGGCTATGGCTACACCTTC. It translates to CASSPAPDEGYGYTF.